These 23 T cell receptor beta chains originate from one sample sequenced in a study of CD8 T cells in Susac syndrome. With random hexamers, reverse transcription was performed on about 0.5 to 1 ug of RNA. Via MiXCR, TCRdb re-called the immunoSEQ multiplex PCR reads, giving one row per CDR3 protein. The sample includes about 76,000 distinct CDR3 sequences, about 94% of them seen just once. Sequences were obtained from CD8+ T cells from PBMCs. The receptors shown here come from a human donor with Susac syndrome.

CDR3 sequence reads: CASSGGGSGDTQYF. CDR3 in DNA: TGTGCCAGCAGCGGAGGGGGGAGCGGGGATACGCAGTATTTT. The chain combines TRBV5-4 with TRBJ2-3; D is tentatively TRBD1 or TRBD2 (6 bases each). This CDR3 is 14 amino acids long. Germline loops: CDR1 SGHNT, CDR2 YYREEE (reference sequence). V was trimmed by 4 bases and J by 6 bases, leaving 15 bases between them.

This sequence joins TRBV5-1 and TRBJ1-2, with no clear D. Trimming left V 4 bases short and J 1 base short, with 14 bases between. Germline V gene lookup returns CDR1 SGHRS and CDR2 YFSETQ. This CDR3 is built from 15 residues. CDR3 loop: CASSLTGGSNYGYTF. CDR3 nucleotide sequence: TGCGCCAGCAGCCTCACGGGAGGGAGTAACTATGGCTACACCTTC.

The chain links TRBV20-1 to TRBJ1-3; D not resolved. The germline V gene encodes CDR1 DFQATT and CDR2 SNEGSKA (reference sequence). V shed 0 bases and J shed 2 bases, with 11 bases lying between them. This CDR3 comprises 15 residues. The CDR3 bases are TGCAGTGCTAGAGATGGTGGGGATCCTGGAAACACCATATATTTT. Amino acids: CSARDGGDPGNTIYF.

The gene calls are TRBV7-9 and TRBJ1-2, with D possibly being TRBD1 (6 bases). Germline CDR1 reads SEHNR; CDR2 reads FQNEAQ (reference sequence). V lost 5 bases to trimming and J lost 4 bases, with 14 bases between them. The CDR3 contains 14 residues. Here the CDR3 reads CASSPPGARYGYTF. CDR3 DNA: TGTGCCAGCAGCCCCCCGGGGGCGCGCTATGGCTACACCTTC.

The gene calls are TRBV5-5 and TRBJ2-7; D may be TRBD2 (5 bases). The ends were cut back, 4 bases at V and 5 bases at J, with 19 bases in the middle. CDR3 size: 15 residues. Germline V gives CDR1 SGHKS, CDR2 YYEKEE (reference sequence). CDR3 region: CASSRPGSESDEQYF. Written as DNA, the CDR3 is TGTGCCAGCAGCCGCCCGGGGAGTGAGAGTGACGAGCAGTACTTC.

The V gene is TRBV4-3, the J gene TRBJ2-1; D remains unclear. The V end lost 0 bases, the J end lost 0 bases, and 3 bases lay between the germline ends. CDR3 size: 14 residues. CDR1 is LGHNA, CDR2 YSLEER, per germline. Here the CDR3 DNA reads TGCGCCAGCAGCCAAGATGTCTCCTACAATGAGCAGTTCTTC. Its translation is CASSQDVSYNEQFF.

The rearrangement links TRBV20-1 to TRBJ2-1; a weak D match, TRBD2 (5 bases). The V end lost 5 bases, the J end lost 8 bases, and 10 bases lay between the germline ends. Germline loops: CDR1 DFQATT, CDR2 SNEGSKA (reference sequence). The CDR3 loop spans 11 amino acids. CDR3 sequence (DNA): TGCAGTGCTGCGGTGGAGGATGAGCAGTTCTTC. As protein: CSAAVEDEQFF.

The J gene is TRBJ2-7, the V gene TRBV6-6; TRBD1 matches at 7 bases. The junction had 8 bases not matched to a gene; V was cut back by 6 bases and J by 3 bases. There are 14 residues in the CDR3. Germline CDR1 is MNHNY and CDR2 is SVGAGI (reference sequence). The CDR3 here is CASRTRGLIYEQYF. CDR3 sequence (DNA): TGTGCCAGCAGGACGAGGGGGCTGATCTACGAGCAGTACTTC.

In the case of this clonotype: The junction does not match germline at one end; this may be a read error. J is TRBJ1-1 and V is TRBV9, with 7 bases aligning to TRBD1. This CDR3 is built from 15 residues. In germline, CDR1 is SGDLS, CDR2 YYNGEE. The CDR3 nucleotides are TGTGCCAGCAGCGTAGATGGGACAGCGAACGCTGAAGCTTTCTTT. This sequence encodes CASSVDGTANAEAFF.

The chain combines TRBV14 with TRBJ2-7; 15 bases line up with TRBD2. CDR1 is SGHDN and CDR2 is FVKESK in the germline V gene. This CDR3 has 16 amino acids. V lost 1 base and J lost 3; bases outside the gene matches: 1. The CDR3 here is CASSQVGLAGGYEQYF. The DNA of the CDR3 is TGTGCCAGCAGCCAAGTGGGACTAGCGGGAGGCTACGAGCAGTACTTC. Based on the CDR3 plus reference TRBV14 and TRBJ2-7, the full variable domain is EAGVTQFPSHSVIEKGQTVTLRCDPISGHDNLYWYRRVMGKEIKFLLHFVKESKQDESGMPNNRFLAERTGGTYSTLKVQPAELEDSGVYFCASSQVGLAGGYEQYFGPGTRLTVT.

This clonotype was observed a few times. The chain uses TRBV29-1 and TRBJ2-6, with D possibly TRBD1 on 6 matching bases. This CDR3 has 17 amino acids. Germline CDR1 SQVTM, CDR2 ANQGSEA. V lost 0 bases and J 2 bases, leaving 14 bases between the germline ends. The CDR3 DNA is TGCAGCGTTGAAGATGCGTTACAGGGCGCTGGGGCCAACGTCCTGACTTTC. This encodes CSVEDALQGAGANVLTF.

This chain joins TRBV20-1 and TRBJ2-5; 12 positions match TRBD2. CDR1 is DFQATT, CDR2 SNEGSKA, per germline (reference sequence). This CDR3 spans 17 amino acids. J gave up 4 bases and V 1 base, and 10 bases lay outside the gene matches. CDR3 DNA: TGCAGTGCTAGAGGCAGGCTAGCGGGAGGGCTTGTAGAGACCCAGTACTTC. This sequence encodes CSARGRLAGGLVETQYF.

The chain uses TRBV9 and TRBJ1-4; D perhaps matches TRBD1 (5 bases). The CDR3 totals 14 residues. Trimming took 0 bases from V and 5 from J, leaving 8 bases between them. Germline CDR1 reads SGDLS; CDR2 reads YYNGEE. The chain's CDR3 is CASSVGRTNEKLFF. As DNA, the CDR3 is TGTGCCAGCAGCGTAGGACGGACAAATGAAAAACTGTTTTTT.

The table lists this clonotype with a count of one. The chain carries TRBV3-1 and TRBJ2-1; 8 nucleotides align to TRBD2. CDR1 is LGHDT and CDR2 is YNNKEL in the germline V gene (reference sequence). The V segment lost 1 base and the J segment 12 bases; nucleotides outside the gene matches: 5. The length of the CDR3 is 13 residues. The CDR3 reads CASSQGRGEGQFF. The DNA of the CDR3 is TGTGCCAGCAGCCAAGGGCGGGGGGAAGGGCAGTTCTTC.

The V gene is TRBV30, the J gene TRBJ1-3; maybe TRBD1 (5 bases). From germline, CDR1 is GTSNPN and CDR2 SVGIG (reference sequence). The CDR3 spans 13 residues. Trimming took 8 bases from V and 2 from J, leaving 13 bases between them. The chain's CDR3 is CAARGSPGNTIYF. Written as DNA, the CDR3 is TGTGCCGCCCGGGGGAGTCCTGGAAACACCATATATTTT.

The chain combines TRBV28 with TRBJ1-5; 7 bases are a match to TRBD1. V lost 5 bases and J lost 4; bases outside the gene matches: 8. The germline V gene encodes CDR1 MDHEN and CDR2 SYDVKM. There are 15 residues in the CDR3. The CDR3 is CASSPGDSRNQPQHF. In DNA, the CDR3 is TGTGCCAGCAGTCCAGGGGACAGCCGGAATCAGCCCCAGCATTTT.

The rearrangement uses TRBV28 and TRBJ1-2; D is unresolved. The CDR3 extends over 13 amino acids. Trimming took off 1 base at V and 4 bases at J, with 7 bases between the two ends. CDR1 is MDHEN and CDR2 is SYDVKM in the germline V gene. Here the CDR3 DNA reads TGTGCCAGCAGTTTATCGCAGACCTATGGCTACACCTTC. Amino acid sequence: CASSLSQTYGYTF.

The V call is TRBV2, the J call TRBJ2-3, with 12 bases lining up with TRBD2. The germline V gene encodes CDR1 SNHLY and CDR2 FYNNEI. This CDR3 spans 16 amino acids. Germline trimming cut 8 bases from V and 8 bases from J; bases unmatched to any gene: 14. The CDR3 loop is CASLPTSGSRRGTQYF. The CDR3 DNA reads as TGTGCCAGCCTCCCGACTAGCGGGAGCCGCCGGGGTACGCAGTATTTT.

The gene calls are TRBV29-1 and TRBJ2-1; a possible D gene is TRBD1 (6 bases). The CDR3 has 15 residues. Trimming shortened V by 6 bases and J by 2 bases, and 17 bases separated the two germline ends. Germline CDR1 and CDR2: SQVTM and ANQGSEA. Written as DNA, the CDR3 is TGCAGCGTGGCCGGGACACAGATCACCTACAATGAGCAGTTCTTC. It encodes CSVAGTQITYNEQFF.

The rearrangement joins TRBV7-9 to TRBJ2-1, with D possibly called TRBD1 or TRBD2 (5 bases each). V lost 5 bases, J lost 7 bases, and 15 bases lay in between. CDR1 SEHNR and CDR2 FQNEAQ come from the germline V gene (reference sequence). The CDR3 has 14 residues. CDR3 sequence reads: CASSPGQGPNEQFF. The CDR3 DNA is TGTGCCAGCAGCCCGGGGCAGGGACCGAATGAGCAGTTCTTC.

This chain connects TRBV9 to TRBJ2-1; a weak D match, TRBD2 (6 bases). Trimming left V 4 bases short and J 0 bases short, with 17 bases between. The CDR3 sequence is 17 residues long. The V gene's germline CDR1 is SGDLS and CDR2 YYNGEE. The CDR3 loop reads CASSPTGGLSSYNEQFF. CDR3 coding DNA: TGTGCCAGCAGCCCGACCGGGGGACTGAGCTCCTACAATGAGCAGTTCTTC. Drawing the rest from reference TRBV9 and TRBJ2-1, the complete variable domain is DSGVTQTPKHLITATGQRVTLRCSPRSGDLSVYWYQQSLDQGLQFLIQYYNGEERAKGNILERFSAQQFPDLHSELNLSSLELGDSALYFCASSPTGGLSSYNEQFFGPGTRLTVL.

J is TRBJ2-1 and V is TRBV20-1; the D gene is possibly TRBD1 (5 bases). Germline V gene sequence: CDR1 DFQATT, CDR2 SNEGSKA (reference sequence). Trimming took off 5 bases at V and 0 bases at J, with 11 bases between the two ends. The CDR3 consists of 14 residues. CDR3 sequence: CSALDTSSYNEQFF. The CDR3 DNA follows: TGCAGTGCTTTGGACACGAGCTCCTACAATGAGCAGTTCTTC.

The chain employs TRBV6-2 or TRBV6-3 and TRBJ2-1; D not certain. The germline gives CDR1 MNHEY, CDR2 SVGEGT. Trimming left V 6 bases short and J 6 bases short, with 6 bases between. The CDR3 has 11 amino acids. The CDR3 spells CASRTPNEQFF. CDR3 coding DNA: TGTGCCAGCAGAACACCCAATGAGCAGTTCTTC.